This T cell receptor beta chain derives from a study of blood T cells in healthy people across ages. Whole-study results and caveats: Diversity figures derived from one million T cells were judged to underestimate the true value. With naive T cell percentage, TCR beta diversity showed a strong correlation. Significant beta diversity loss was already apparent by age roughly 40, declining roughly linearly.

A second 7 to 11 cycle PCR used barcoded and J-beta primers. Each TCR beta cDNA got a 12-nucleotide random molecular identifier. TCRdb processed the 5' RACE reads anew with MiXCR; each CDR3 protein has one entry. This repertoire shows 1.5 million to 2 million distinct CDR3 sequences, approximately 39% found once; its top ten account for about 21%. Germline loops: CDR1 DFQATT, CDR2 SNEGSKA (reference sequence). V shed 5 bases and J shed 3 bases, with 14 bases lying between them. The CDR3 extends over 13 amino acids. Worth noting for this clonotype: What it binds is not known.

The J gene is TRBJ2-7, the V gene TRBV20-1, with a tentative D call TRBD1 (6 bases). The sequenced sample was blood. This receptor was identified in a human donor in good health. Here the CDR3 DNA reads TGCAGTGCTCTGGACAGAGAAAACTACGAGCAGTACTTC. Translated: CSALDRENYEQYF.